This record looks at one TCR beta chain sequence and its context. The V and J ends lost 3 bases and 6 bases respectively, with 15 bases between them. The CDR3 sequence is 14 residues long. Germline CDR1 is GTSNPN and CDR2 is SVGIG (reference sequence). The data are from a study of T cells after somatic rescue of genetic block. Assay used: immunoSEQ multiplex PCR; TCRdb lists only in-frame clones, some missing. This sample yields about 110,000 clones, of which under 95% are seen a single time; approximately 1.3% belongs to the top ten. V usage is TRBV30 and J usage is TRBJ1-5, with D tentatively TRBD1 (5 bases). The sequence was obtained from a woman under 30. Sequenced material: peripheral blood mononuclear cells (PBMCs). The CDR3 reads CAWSLFGATQPQHF. The CDR3 coding sequence is TGTGCCTGGAGCCTGTTCGGGGCGACTCAGCCCCAGCATTTT.